These 20 T cell receptor beta chains originate from one sample sequenced in a study of CD8 T cells in ankylosing spondylitis. TCRdb passed the 5' RACE reads through MiXCR, listing each CDR3 protein once. The sample yields around 440,000 distinct CDR3 sequences, 17% seen once. Study-wide findings and caveats: Ankylosing spondylitis blood seemed to carry a telltale TCR beta motif made of about 8 highly homologous variants.

Antigens for these TCRs are unknown. What was sequenced was blood, either unsorted or a sorted T cell fraction (not recorded which). The receptor source for this set is a male donor with ankylosing spondylitis.

This rearrangement joins TRBV6-2 or TRBV6-3 to TRBJ1-2; TRBD1 might be the D (5 bases). V gave up 3 bases and J gave up 3 bases, with 11 bases separating them. The CDR3 sequence is 14 residues long. The germline V gene has CDR1 MNHEY and CDR2 SVGEGT. DNA of the CDR3: TGTGCCAGCAGTTATGGACACGCGTACTATGGCTACACCTTC. Its protein product is CASSYGHAYYGYTF.

This clonotype was picked up a small number of times. The chain has TRBV18 and TRBJ2-1; D is unresolved. This CDR3 contains 12 residues. Germline CDR1 is KGHSH and CDR2 is LQKENI. V lost 2 bases and J 8 bases, leaving 7 bases between the germline ends. The CDR3 here is CASSPGIDEQFF. For the CDR3, the DNA is TGTGCCAGCTCACCAGGGATCGATGAGCAGTTCTTC.

The chain has TRBV2 and TRBJ2-2; weak D call: TRBD2 (6 bases). V gave up 7 bases and J gave up 0 bases, with 12 bases separating them. The CDR3 contains 15 residues. Germline V lookup: CDR1 SNHLY, CDR2 FYNNEI. CDR3 in DNA: TGTGCCAGCAACCAGGGACTTACGAACACCGGGGAGCTGTTTTTT. Amino acids: CASNQGLTNTGELFF.

The chain is built from TRBV7-9 and TRBJ2-5, with D possibly matching TRBD1 (8 bases). The CDR3 loop spans 12 amino acids. The germline CDR1 and CDR2 sequences are SEHNR and FQNEAQ (reference sequence). Trimming stripped 8 bases from V and 5 bases from J, with 12 bases between. In DNA form, the CDR3 reads TGTGCCAGCGGACAGGGAGGGGAGACCCAGTACTTC. This gives the protein CASGQGGETQYF.

This clonotype has more than one count but fewer than ten. J is TRBJ2-7 and V is TRBV7-2; perhaps TRBD1 as D (5 bases). This CDR3 is 13 amino acids long. V lost 4 bases and J lost 5, with 12 bases in between. Germline V gives CDR1 SGHTA, CDR2 FQGNSA. CDR3 sequence (DNA): TGTGCCAGCAGCTCCCGGGTGGGGCACGAGCAGTACTTC. As protein: CASSSRVGHEQYF.

The V call is TRBV28, the J call TRBJ1-1; D possibly corresponds to TRBD1 (6 bases). There are 14 residues in the CDR3. The V end lost 5 bases, the J end lost 5 bases, and 15 bases lay between the germline ends. Germline values: CDR1 MDHEN, CDR2 SYDVKM. DNA for the CDR3: TGTGCCAGCAGTACCGGGACAAGGGTAACTGAAGCTTTCTTT. Amino acid sequence: CASSTGTRVTEAFF.

This clonotype was seen a few times. V gene TRBV10-3 combines with J gene TRBJ1-2; D perhaps matches TRBD1 (5 bases). Germline V lookup: CDR1 ENHRY, CDR2 SYGVKD. The V and J ends lost 8 bases and 1 base respectively, with 14 bases between them. There are 14 residues in the CDR3. As DNA, the CDR3 is TGTGCCATCGGGAATCGACAGAATAACTATGGCTACACCTTC. Translated: CAIGNRQNNYGYTF.

Notes on this clonotype: A read error is possible here, since a much larger clone lies one base away. The chain combines TRBV7-2 with TRBJ1-1; 8 nucleotides agree with TRBD1. This CDR3 region has 14 residues. The germline V gene has CDR1 SGHTA and CDR2 FQGNSA. Trimming took 2 bases from V and 4 from J; bases not matched to a gene: 3. As DNA, the CDR3 is TGTGCCAGCAGCTTACGGACAGGGAGCACTGAAGCTTTCTTT. Its translation: CASSLRTGSTEAFF.

The rearrangement uses TRBV4-1 and TRBJ1-4; 8 bases fit TRBD1. Germline V gene lookup returns CDR1 MGHRA and CDR2 YSYEKL. V shed 1 base, J shed 2 bases, and the junction held 6 bases outside the gene matches. This CDR3 has 17 residues. The CDR3, as DNA: TGCGCCAGCAGCCAAGCCCCGACAGGGGCGACTAATGAAAAACTGTTTTTT. Protein sequence: CASSQAPTGATNEKLFF.

This clonotype occurred a few times. V is TRBV7-9 and J is TRBJ2-1; the match to TRBD2 covers 11 bases. The CDR3 is 15 amino acids. The trim removed 5 bases at V and 9 bases at J, leaving 9 bases unmatched. Germline CDR1 SEHNR, CDR2 FQNEAQ (reference sequence). CDR3 sequence reads: CASSTSGGPYGEQFF. In DNA form, the CDR3 reads TGTGCCAGCAGCACTAGCGGGGGCCCATATGGTGAGCAGTTCTTC.

Here the CDR3 reads CSAGLNTEAFF. CDR3 DNA sequence: TGCAGTGCAGGACTGAACACTGAAGCTTTCTTT. The V call is TRBV20-1, the J call TRBJ1-1, with D unresolved. The CDR3 covers 11 residues. The ends were cut back, 6 bases at V and 0 bases at J, with 5 bases in the middle. Looked up from germline, CDR1 is DFQATT and CDR2 is SNEGSKA (reference sequence).

This chain connects TRBV6-1 to TRBJ1-2; unclear D gene. Deletions cut 3 bases from V and 7 bases from J, with 9 bases between. The CDR3 is made up of 12 amino acids. CDR1 and CDR2 from the germline V gene are MNHNS and SASEGT. CDR3 nucleotides: TGTGCCAGCAGTGATGGACCTTTTGGCTACACCTTC. Its protein is CASSDGPFGYTF.

The V call is TRBV5-1, the J call TRBJ2-1; possibly TRBD1 for D (7 bases). V was clipped by 0 bases and J by 2 bases, with 12 bases between them. CDR1 is SGHRS and CDR2 is YFSETQ in the germline V gene. This CDR3 is built from 16 residues. The CDR3 DNA follows: TGCGCCAGCAGCTTGGGGCAGGGGGGACCCTACAATGAGCAGTTCTTC. Translating gives CASSLGQGGPYNEQFF. The full variable domain, completed using reference TRBV5-1 and TRBJ2-1, is KAGVTQTPRYLIKTRGQQVTLSCSPISGHRSVSWYQQTPGQGLQFLFEYFSETQRNKGNFPGRFSGRQFSNSRSEMNVSTLELGDSALYLCASSLGQGGPYNEQFFGPGTRLTVL.

This chain connects TRBV20-1 to TRBJ2-5, with D unclear. The germline CDR1 and CDR2 sequences are DFQATT and SNEGSKA (reference sequence). The length of the CDR3 is 12 residues. V was pared by 3 bases and J by 5 bases, with 10 bases between. DNA of the CDR3: TGCAGTGCTAGTGGGGTAATCGAGACCCAGTACTTC. Translation: CSASGVIETQYF.

In this sample, this clonotype turned up a few times. The chain joins TRBV4-2 to TRBJ2-5; no definite D call. The germline V and J ends were trimmed by 4 bases and 1 base, with 7 bases remaining between them. Looked up from germline, CDR1 is LGHNA and CDR2 is YNFKEQ. The CDR3 loop spans 13 amino acids. The DNA for the CDR3 is TGTGCCAGCAGCCTGAACTCCCAAGAGACCCAGTACTTC. It encodes CASSLNSQETQYF.

This clonotype was recorded a few times. In nucleotides, the CDR3 is TGTGCCAGCAGTCCCGAGCGGGGGGGAGGGAATGAGCAGTTCTTC. Translating it yields CASSPERGGGNEQFF. The chain couples TRBV12-3 or TRBV12-4 to TRBJ2-1; TRBD2 matches at 10 bases. The CDR3 is 15 amino acids. With 5 bases clipped from V and 7 bases from J, the junction kept 8 bases outside the gene matches.

The sample holds one count of this clonotype. One end of the junction varies from germline; a read error may be responsible. J is TRBJ2-1 and V is TRBV7-9, with a tentative D call TRBD1 (5 bases). CDR1 SEHNR and CDR2 FQNEAQ come from the germline V gene (reference sequence). The CDR3 is made up of 15 amino acids. CDR3 region: CASSLTQVFGNELFF. The DNA of the CDR3 is TGTGCCAGCAGCTTAACACAGGTCTTTGGCAATGAGCTGTTCTTC.

This clonotype came up a few times. The chain joins TRBV10-3 to TRBJ1-5; 7 bases map to TRBD1. The germline gives CDR1 ENHRY, CDR2 SYGVKD. This CDR3 region has 14 residues. The V and J ends lost 6 bases and 5 bases, in that order; junction bases with no gene match: 7. For the CDR3, the DNA is TGTGCCATCAGCGTTGACAGGGCTGATCAGCCCCAGCATTTT. As protein: CAISVDRADQPQHF.

The V call is TRBV7-2, the J call TRBJ1-1, with 8 bases that match TRBD1. CDR3 length: 14 amino acids. Germline CDR1 reads SGHTA; CDR2 reads FQGNSA. V shed 6 bases and J 6 bases; nucleotides not matched to a gene: 9. The CDR3 sequence: CASSKQGGVAEAFF. CDR3 sequence (DNA): TGTGCCAGCAGTAAACAGGGGGGGGTCGCTGAAGCTTTCTTT.

In this sample, this clonotype turned up a few times. This sequence joins TRBV6-1 and TRBJ2-3; 8 bases align to TRBD2. The CDR3 extends over 15 amino acids. Germline CDR1 reads MNHNS; CDR2 reads SASEGT. V trimming: 7 bases; J trimming: 0 bases; junction bases outside the gene matches: 6. In nucleotides, the CDR3 is TGTGCCAGCATCCCTGGGACTAGAAGCACAGATACGCAGTATTTT. This codes for CASIPGTRSTDTQYF.